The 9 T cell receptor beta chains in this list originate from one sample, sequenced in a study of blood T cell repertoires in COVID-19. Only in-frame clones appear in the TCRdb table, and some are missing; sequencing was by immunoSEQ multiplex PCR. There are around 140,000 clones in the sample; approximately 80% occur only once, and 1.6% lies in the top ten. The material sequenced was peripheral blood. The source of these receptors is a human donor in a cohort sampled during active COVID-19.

This CDR3 reads CAVQATNEKLFF. The CDR3 DNA reads TGTGCCGTCCAGGCAACTAATGAAAAACTGTTTTTT. The chain recombines TRBV10-3 with TRBJ1-4, with no clear D. V was pared by 11 bases and J by 0 bases, with 7 bases between. CDR1 ENHRY and CDR2 SYGVKD come from the germline V gene. CDR3 length: 12 residues.

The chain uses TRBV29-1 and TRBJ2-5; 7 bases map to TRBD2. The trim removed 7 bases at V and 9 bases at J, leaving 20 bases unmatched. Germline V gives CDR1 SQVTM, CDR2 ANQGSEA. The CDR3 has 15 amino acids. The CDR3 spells CSALEPGGLQRAQYF. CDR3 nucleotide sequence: TGCAGCGCGCTTGAACCGGGGGGACTACAAAGGGCCCAGTACTTC. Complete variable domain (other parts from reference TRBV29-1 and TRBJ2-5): SAVISQKPSRDICQRGTSLTIQCQVDSQVTMMFWYRQQPGQSLTLIATANQGSEATYESGFVIDKFPISRPNLTFSTLTVSNMSPEDSSIYLCSALEPGGLQRAQYFGPGTRLLVL.

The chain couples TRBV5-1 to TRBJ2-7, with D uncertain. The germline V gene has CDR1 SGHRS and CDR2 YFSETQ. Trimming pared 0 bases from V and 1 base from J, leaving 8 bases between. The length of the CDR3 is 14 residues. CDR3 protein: CASSLDLPSYEQYF. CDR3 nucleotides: TGCGCCAGCAGCTTGGATCTACCTTCCTACGAGCAGTACTTC.

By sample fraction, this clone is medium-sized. The CDR3 is CASSQDPTPGNTIYF. The CDR3 nucleotides read TGCGCCAGCAGCCAAGACCCAACCCCAGGGAACACCATATATTTT. The chain employs TRBV4-1 and TRBJ1-3, with D tentatively TRBD1 (5 bases). Germline CDR1 is MGHRA and CDR2 is YSYEKL. Trimming took off 0 bases at V and 7 bases at J, with 13 bases between the two ends. This CDR3 comprises 15 residues.

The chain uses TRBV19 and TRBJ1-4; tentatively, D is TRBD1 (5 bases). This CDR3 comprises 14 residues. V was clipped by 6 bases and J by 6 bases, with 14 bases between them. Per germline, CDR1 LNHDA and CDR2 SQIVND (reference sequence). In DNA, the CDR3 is TGTGCCAGTAGCTATGGCGGGGCGTATGAAAAACTGTTTTTT. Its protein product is CASSYGGAYEKLFF.

For the CDR3, the DNA is TGTGCCAGCAGTTCCCCAGCGGGACTAGCGGGAGGAGGGACCGGGGAGCTGTTTTTT. Residues: CASSSPAGLAGGGTGELFF. The chain carries TRBV7-9 and TRBJ2-2; 15 nucleotides align to TRBD2. With 6 bases clipped from V and 5 bases from J, the junction kept 13 bases outside the gene matches. CDR3 length: 19 residues. The germline CDR1 and CDR2 sequences are SEHNR and FQNEAQ (reference sequence).

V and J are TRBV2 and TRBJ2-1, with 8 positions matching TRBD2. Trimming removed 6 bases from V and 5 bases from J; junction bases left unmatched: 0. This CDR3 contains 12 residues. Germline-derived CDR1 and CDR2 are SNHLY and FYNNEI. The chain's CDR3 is CASRLADNEQFF. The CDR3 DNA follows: TGTGCCAGCAGACTAGCGGACAATGAGCAGTTCTTC.

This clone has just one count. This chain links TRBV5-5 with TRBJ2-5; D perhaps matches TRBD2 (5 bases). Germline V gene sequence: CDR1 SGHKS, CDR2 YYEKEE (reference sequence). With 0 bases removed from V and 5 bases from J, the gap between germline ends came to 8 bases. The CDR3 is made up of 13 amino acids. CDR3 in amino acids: CASSLDPGETQYF. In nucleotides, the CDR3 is TGTGCCAGCAGCTTGGACCCGGGGGAGACCCAGTACTTC.

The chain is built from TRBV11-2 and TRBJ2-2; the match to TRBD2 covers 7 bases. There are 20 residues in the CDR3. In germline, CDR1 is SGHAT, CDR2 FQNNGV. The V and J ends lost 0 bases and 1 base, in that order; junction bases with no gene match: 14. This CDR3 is CASSLDRWEGSGRNTGELFF. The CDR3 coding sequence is TGTGCCAGCAGCTTAGATCGGTGGGAGGGAAGCGGAAGGAACACCGGGGAGCTGTTTTTT.